Included here is one T cell receptor beta chain sequence, with context. Its antigen is not known. 60 Vbeta and 13 Jbeta primers were used in PCR. The table came from immunoSEQ multiplex PCR; TCRdb's copy has only in-frame clones and leaves some out. The sample lists roughly 160,000 clones, 85% occurring once. These data are taken from a study of cytomegalovirus exposure and HLA in healthy donors. As for the study in general: Researchers found that about 84% of fewer than 450 genotyped donors fell within the Caucasian-associated ancestry cluster.

The CDR3 runs to 17 residues. Losses at the gene ends were 3 bases for V and 0 bases for J; bases not matched to a gene: 5. Germline V CDR1 and CDR2: SGHNT, YENEEA. Study-wide results and limits: Only CMV serostatus was available as immune exposure information. When presence/absence was analysed, sequencing depth was taken to be roughly uniform across donors. Several top significant clusters appeared, in a later analysis, to be linked to common viral pathogens.

The sample consisted of PBMCs. The TCR was taken from a man aged 30 to 39 in good health and CMV-seropositive. The chain joins TRBV11-3 to TRBJ2-2; TRBD2 aligns across 9 bases. CDR3 sequence: CASSFTTSGSNTGELFF. The CDR3 region has the DNA TGTGCCAGCAGCTTCACTACTAGCGGGTCGAACACCGGGGAGCTGTTTTTT.